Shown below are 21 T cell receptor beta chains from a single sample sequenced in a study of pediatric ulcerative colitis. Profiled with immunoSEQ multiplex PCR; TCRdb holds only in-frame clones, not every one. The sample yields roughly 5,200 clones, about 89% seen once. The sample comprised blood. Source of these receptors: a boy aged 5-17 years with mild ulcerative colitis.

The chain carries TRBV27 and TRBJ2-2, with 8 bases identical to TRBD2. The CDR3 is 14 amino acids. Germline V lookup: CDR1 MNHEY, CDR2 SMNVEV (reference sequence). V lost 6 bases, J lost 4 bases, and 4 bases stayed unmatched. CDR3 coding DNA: TGTGCCAGCAGAGGACTAGCCAGCACCGGGGAGCTGTTTTTT. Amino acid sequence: CASRGLASTGELFF.

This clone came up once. The CDR3, as DNA: TGCGCCAGCAGCTCCACCGGGACAGGGGATGGCTACACCTTC. This codes for CASSSTGTGDGYTF. The gene calls are TRBV5-1 and TRBJ1-2; 10 positions match TRBD1. V was clipped by 3 bases and J by 6 bases; unmatched bases: 5. This CDR3 comprises 14 residues. CDR1 is SGHRS and CDR2 is YFSETQ in the germline V gene.

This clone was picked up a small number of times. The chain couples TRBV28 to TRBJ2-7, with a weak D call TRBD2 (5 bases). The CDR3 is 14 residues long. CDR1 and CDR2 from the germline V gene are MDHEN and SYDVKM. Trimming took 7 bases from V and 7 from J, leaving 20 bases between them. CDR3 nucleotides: TGTGCCAGCATCCCCGGGCAGACTAAGGGAGAGCAGTACTTC. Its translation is CASIPGQTKGEQYF.

This CDR3 reads CASSQISGSGLETQYF. In DNA, the CDR3 is TGCGCCAGCAGCCAAATTAGCGGGAGTGGTCTGGAGACCCAGTACTTC. The chain recombines TRBV4-1 with TRBJ2-5; 9 nucleotides align to TRBD2. The length of the CDR3 is 16 residues. V dropped 2 bases and J dropped 5; count of bases not matched to a gene: 9. Per germline, CDR1 MGHRA and CDR2 YSYEKL.

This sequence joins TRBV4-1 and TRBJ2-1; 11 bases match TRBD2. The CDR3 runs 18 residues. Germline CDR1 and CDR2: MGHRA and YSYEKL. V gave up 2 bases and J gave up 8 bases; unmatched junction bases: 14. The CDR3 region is CASSQPTGTSGSGYEQFF. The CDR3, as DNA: TGCGCCAGCAGCCAACCCACCGGTACTAGCGGGAGTGGATATGAGCAGTTCTTC.

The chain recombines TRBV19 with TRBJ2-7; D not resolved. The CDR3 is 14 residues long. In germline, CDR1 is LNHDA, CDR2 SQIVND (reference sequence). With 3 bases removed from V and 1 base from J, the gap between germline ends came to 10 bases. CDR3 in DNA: TGTGCCAGTAGTATTACGGACGGATCCTACGAGCAGTACTTC. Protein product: CASSITDGSYEQYF.

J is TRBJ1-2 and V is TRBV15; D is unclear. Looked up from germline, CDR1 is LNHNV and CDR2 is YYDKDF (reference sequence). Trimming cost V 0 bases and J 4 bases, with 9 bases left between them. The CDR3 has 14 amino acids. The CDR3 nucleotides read TGTGCCACCAGCAGAGATTGGAATCCCTATGGCTACACCTTC. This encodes CATSRDWNPYGYTF.

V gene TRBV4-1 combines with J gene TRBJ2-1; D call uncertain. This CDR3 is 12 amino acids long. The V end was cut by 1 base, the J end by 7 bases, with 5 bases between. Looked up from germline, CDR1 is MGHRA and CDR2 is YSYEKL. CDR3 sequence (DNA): TGCGCCAGCAGCCAAGTAGGTAATGAGCAGTTCTTC. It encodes CASSQVGNEQFF.

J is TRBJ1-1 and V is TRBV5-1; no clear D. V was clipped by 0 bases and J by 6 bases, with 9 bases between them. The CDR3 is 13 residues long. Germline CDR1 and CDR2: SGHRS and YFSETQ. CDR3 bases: TGCGCCAGCAGCTTGGAGATGCGGGCTGAAGCTTTCTTT. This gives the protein CASSLEMRAEAFF.

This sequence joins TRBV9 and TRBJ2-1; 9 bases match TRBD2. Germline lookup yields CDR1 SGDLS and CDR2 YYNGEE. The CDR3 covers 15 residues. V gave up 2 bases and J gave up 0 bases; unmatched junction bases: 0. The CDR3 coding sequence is TGTGCCAGCAGCGTTAGCGGGGGCTCCTACAATGAGCAGTTCTTC. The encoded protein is CASSVSGGSYNEQFF. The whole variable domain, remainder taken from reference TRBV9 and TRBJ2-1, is DSGVTQTPKHLITATGQRVTLRCSPRSGDLSVYWYQQSLDQGLQFLIQYYNGEERAKGNILERFSAQQFPDLHSELNLSSLELGDSALYFCASSVSGGSYNEQFFGPGTRLTVL.

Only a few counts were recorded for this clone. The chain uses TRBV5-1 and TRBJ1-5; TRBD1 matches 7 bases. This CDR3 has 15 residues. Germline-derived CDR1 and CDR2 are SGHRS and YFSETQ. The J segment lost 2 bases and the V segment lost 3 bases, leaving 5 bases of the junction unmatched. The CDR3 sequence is CASSSDGQGNQPQHF. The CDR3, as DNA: TGCGCCAGCAGCTCCGACGGACAGGGCAATCAGCCCCAGCATTTT.

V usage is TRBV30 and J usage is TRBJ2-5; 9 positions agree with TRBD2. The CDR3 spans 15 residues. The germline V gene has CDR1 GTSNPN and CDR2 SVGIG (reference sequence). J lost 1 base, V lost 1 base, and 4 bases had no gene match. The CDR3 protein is CAWSGLSGSQETQYF. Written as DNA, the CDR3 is TGTGCCTGGAGTGGGCTTAGCGGGAGCCAAGAGACCCAGTACTTC.

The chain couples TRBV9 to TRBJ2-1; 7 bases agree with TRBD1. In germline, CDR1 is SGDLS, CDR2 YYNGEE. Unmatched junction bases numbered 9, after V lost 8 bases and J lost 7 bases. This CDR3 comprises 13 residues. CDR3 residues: CASGQGVGNEQFF. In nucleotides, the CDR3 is TGTGCCAGTGGTCAGGGGGTAGGAAATGAGCAGTTCTTC.

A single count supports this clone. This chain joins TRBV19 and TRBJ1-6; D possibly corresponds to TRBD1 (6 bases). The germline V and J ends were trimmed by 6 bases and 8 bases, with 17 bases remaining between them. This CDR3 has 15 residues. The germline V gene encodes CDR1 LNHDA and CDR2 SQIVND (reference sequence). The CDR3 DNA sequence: TGTGCCAGTAGACCCAAGTGGTCAGGGGATTCACCCCTCCACTTT. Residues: CASRPKWSGDSPLHF.

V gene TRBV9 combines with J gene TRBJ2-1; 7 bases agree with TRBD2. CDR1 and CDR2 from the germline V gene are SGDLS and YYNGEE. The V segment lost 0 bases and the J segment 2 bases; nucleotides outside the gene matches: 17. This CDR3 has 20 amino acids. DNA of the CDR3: TGTGCCAGCAGCGTAGACTTGGCAACTAGCGCCAGCCGAACCTACAATGAGCAGTTCTTC. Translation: CASSVDLATSASRTYNEQFF.

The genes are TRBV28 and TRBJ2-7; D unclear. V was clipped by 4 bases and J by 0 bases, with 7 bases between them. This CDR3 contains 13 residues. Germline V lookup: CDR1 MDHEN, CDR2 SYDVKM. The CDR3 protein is CASSSEVSYEQYF. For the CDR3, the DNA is TGTGCCAGCAGTTCTGAGGTCTCCTACGAGCAGTACTTC.

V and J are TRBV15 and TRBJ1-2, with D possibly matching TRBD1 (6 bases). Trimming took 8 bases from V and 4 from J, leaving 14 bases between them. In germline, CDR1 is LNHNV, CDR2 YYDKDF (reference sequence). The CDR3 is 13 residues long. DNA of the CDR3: TGTGCCACCCGACAGGAGGGATCCTATGGCTACACCTTC. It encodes CATRQEGSYGYTF.

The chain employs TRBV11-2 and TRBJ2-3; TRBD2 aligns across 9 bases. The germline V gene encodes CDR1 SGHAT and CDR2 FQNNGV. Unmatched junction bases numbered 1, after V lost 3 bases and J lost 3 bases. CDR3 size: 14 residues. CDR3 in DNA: TGTGCCAGCAGCTTTAGCGGGAGTACAGATACGCAGTATTTT. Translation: CASSFSGSTDTQYF.

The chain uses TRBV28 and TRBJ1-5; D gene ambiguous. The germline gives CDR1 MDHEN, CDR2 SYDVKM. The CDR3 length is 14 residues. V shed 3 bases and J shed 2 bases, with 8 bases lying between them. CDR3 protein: CASSFGRRNQPQHF. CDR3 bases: TGTGCCAGCAGTTTTGGACGGCGCAATCAGCCCCAGCATTTT.

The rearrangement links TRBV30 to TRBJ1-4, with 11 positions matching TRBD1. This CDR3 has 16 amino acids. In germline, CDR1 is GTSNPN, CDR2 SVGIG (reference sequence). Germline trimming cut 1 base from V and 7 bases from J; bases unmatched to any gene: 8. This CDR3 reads CAWSADRTGGTEKLFF. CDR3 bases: TGTGCCTGGAGTGCCGACCGGACAGGGGGCACTGAAAAACTGTTTTTT.

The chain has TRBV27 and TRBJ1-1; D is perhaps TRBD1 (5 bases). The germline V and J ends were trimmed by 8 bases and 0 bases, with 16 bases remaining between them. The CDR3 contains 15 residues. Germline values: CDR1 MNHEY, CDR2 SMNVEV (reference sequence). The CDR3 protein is CASRIGGLMNTEAFF. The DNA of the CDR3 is TGTGCCAGCCGAATTGGGGGACTCATGAACACTGAAGCTTTCTTT.